This passage covers 20 T cell receptor beta chains from one sample sequenced in a study of T cells in localized non-small cell lung cancer. The method was immunoSEQ multiplex PCR; TCRdb's version includes in-frame clones alone and lacks a portion of them. The data show approximately 23,000 clones, around 87% seen once. The starting material was PBMCs, obtained before any cancer treatment. The origin of the receptors is a man aged 40 to 75 with stage II lung adenocarcinoma.

The rearrangement uses TRBV5-6 and TRBJ1-1; a weak D match, TRBD1 (5 bases). Germline V gives CDR1 SGHDT, CDR2 YYEEEE. V was shortened by 5 bases and J by 1 base, with 9 bases between the two germline ends. This CDR3 is 13 amino acids long. The CDR3 nucleotides read TGTGCCAGCAGGGCAAGGGGGAACACTGAAGCTTTCTTT. It encodes CASRARGNTEAFF.

CDR3 sequence reads: CASSYSTGSGANVLTF. Written as DNA, the CDR3 is TGTGCCAGCAGTTACTCGACAGGCTCTGGGGCCAACGTCCTGACTTTC. The V call is TRBV6-5, the J call TRBJ2-6, with D possibly being TRBD1 (6 bases). The germline V gene encodes CDR1 MNHEY and CDR2 SVGAGI. Deletions cut 0 bases from V and 0 bases from J, with 6 bases between. This CDR3 has 16 amino acids.

The chain carries TRBV27 and TRBJ1-2, with 9 bases identical to TRBD1. CDR1 is MNHEY and CDR2 is SMNVEV in the germline V gene (reference sequence). The V and J ends lost 6 bases and 3 bases, in that order; junction bases with no gene match: 14. This CDR3 is built from 17 residues. This chain's CDR3 is CASSSGTGLYVDYGYTF. CDR3 bases: TGTGCCAGCAGCTCCGGGACAGGGTTGTACGTGGACTATGGCTACACCTTC.

J is TRBJ2-5 and V is TRBV6-5, with 12 bases aligning to TRBD1. The germline V gene has CDR1 MNHEY and CDR2 SVGAGI. The CDR3 covers 16 residues. The trim removed 2 bases at V and 4 bases at J, leaving 5 bases unmatched. The CDR3 coding sequence is TGTGCCAGCAGTTACGCGGGACAGGGGGCGGGAGAGACCCAGTACTTC. Translation gives CASSYAGQGAGETQYF.

This chain connects TRBV14 to TRBJ2-3; 8 bases agree with TRBD2. The V gene's germline CDR1 is SGHDN and CDR2 FVKESK. V dropped 6 bases and J dropped 0; count of bases not matched to a gene: 11. The CDR3 contains 17 residues. CDR3 nucleotides: TGTGCCAGCAGTCCCCTCCGCGGGGGGCCGAGCACAGATACGCAGTATTTT. It codes for CASSPLRGGPSTDTQYF.

V gene TRBV6-5 combines with J gene TRBJ2-3; perhaps TRBD2 as D (7 bases). Germline V gene lookup returns CDR1 MNHEY and CDR2 SVGAGI. The V and J ends lost 6 bases and 1 base respectively, with 14 bases between them. The CDR3 totals 15 residues. The CDR3 region is CASSSAGAGTDTQYF. CDR3 bases: TGTGCCAGCAGCTCTGCGGGGGCCGGCACAGATACGCAGTATTTT.

This rearrangement joins TRBV30 to TRBJ2-1; TRBD2 aligns across 8 bases. Germline assignment: CDR1 GTSNPN and CDR2 SVGIG (reference sequence). This CDR3 has 13 amino acids. The trim removed 3 bases at V and 8 bases at J, leaving 6 bases unmatched. CDR3 region: CAWRVTSVDEQFF. The CDR3 DNA reads as TGTGCCTGGAGAGTGACTAGCGTCGATGAGCAGTTCTTC.

V and J are TRBV27 and TRBJ2-5; D is uncertain. Germline assignment: CDR1 MNHEY and CDR2 SMNVEV (reference sequence). Trimming removed 4 bases from V and 3 bases from J, with 9 bases in between. The CDR3 is 13 residues long. CDR3 residues: CASSSWPEETQYF. In nucleotides, the CDR3 is TGTGCCAGCAGTTCCTGGCCGGAAGAGACCCAGTACTTC.

This chain joins TRBV2 and TRBJ1-5; 9 bases line up with TRBD1. V was pared by 4 bases and J by 7 bases, with 5 bases of the junction left unmatched. Germline assignment: CDR1 SNHLY and CDR2 FYNNEI. The CDR3 sequence is 14 residues long. The CDR3 here is CASSATGGGQPQHF. The CDR3 DNA is TGTGCCAGCAGTGCCACAGGGGGCGGCCAGCCCCAGCATTTT.

The genes are TRBV18 and TRBJ1-2, with 9 bases matching TRBD1. The CDR3 runs 14 residues. From germline, CDR1 is KGHSH and CDR2 LQKENI. Trimming cost V 4 bases and J 2 bases; bases outside gene matches: 2. The CDR3 DNA is TGTGCCAGCTCACTGGGACAGGGAAACTATGGCTACACCTTC. Translated: CASSLGQGNYGYTF.

The chain links TRBV29-1 to TRBJ1-1, with TRBD1 as a possible D gene (5 bases). CDR1 SQVTM and CDR2 ANQGSEA come from the germline V gene. The V gene lost 4 bases and the J gene lost 0 bases, with 9 bases spanning the gap. The CDR3 runs 13 residues. CDR3 loop: CSVGGVLNTEAFF. The CDR3 DNA follows: TGCAGCGTTGGGGGGGTCTTGAACACTGAAGCTTTCTTT.

The gene calls are TRBV7-9 and TRBJ2-1; D uncertain. CDR1 is SEHNR and CDR2 is FQNEAQ in the germline V gene (reference sequence). Trimming pared 5 bases from V and 7 bases from J, leaving 9 bases between. CDR3 length: 12 amino acids. The CDR3 spells CASSQVWNEQFF. The CDR3 DNA reads TGTGCCAGCAGCCAGGTATGGAATGAGCAGTTCTTC.

The chain links TRBV27 to TRBJ2-7; D is undetermined. This CDR3 has 14 amino acids. The V gene's germline CDR1 is MNHEY and CDR2 SMNVEV (reference sequence). V was shortened by 1 base and J by 2 bases, with 9 bases between the two germline ends. CDR3 amino acids: CASSLFRNTYEQYF. The DNA of the CDR3 is TGTGCCAGCAGTTTATTTAGGAATACCTACGAGCAGTACTTC.

The rearrangement joins TRBV18 to TRBJ2-1; TRBD2 agrees at 16 bases. From germline, CDR1 is KGHSH and CDR2 LQKENI. V lost 3 bases and J lost 14; bases outside the gene matches: 7. The CDR3 contains 15 residues. The CDR3 here is CASSPGTSGRVSEFF. The CDR3 DNA sequence: TGTGCCAGCTCACCCGGGACTAGCGGGAGGGTATCCGAGTTCTTC.

The chain is built from TRBV7-9 and TRBJ2-1; 9 nucleotides match TRBD2. Germline CDR1 SEHNR, CDR2 FQNEAQ (reference sequence). The length of the CDR3 is 15 residues. Trimming cost V 0 bases and J 5 bases; bases outside gene matches: 2. CDR3 coding DNA: TGTGCCAGCAGCTTAGCAGCGGGGGGCCACAATGAGCAGTTCTTC. It encodes CASSLAAGGHNEQFF.

The rearrangement joins TRBV2 to TRBJ2-7; TRBD2 is a possible D gene (6 bases). This CDR3 is 17 amino acids long. Germline V gene sequence: CDR1 SNHLY, CDR2 FYNNEI. Deletions cut 0 bases from V and 2 bases from J, with 17 bases between. The CDR3 DNA is TGTGCCAGCAGTGAAGCGTCGGAGGGGATAGGGACCTACGAGCAGTACTTC. It codes for CASSEASEGIGTYEQYF. Drawing the rest from reference TRBV2 and TRBJ2-7, the complete variable domain is EPEVTQTPSHQVTQMGQEVILRCVPISNHLYFYWYRQILGQKVEFLVSFYNNEISEKSEIFDDQFSVERPDGSNFTLKIRSTKLEDSAMYFCASSEASEGIGTYEQYFGPGTRLTVT.

The chain recombines TRBV19 with TRBJ1-5; D is perhaps TRBD1 (5 bases). CDR1 LNHDA and CDR2 SQIVND come from the germline V gene (reference sequence). The CDR3 is 15 amino acids. Trimming shortened V by 3 bases and J by 0 bases, and 9 bases separated the two germline ends. The CDR3 reads CASSIGGNSNQPQHF. DNA for the CDR3: TGTGCCAGTAGTATTGGGGGAAATAGCAATCAGCCCCAGCATTTT.

CDR3 loop: CASRLGATDTQYF. The DNA for the CDR3 is TGTGCCAGCCGACTCGGGGCCACAGATACGCAGTATTTT. The chain employs TRBV27 and TRBJ2-3, with D perhaps matching TRBD1 or TRBD2 (5 bases each). The ends were cut back, 8 bases at V and 2 bases at J, with 11 bases in the middle. The CDR3 is made up of 13 amino acids. The germline CDR1 and CDR2 sequences are MNHEY and SMNVEV (reference sequence).

V usage is TRBV19 and J usage is TRBJ2-7; D may be TRBD2 (5 bases). Deletions cut 0 bases from V and 3 bases from J, with 12 bases between. Germline-derived CDR1 and CDR2 are LNHDA and SQIVND (reference sequence). The CDR3 is made up of 15 amino acids. The CDR3 loop reads CASSIDTSSVYEQYF. As DNA, the CDR3 is TGTGCCAGTAGTATAGACACTAGTTCAGTCTACGAGCAGTACTTC.

This sequence joins TRBV2 and TRBJ2-7; the D gene could be TRBD1 or TRBD2 (6 bases each). V dropped 8 bases and J dropped 5 bases, with 19 bases sitting between them. This CDR3 has 14 amino acids. The germline V gene encodes CDR1 SNHLY and CDR2 FYNNEI. DNA for the CDR3: TGTGCCAGCCTAAGGGGGGCAGGTATCAACGAGCAGTACTTC. Amino acid sequence: CASLRGAGINEQYF.